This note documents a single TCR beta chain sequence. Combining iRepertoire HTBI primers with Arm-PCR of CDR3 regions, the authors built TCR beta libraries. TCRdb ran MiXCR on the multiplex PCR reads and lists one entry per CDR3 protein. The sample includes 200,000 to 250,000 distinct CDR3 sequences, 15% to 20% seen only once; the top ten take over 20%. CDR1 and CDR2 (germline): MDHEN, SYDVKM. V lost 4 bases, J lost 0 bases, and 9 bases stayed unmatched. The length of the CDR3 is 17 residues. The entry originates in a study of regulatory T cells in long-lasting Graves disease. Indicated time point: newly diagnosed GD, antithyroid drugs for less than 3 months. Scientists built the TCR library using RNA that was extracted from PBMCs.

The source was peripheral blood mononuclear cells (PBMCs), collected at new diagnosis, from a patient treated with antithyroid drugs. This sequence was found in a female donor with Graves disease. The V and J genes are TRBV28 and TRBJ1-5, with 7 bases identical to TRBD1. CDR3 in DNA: TGTGCCAGCAGTTCCAGGGGGGCAGGGTTTAGCAATCAGCCCCAGCATTTT. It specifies CASSSRGAGFSNQPQHF.